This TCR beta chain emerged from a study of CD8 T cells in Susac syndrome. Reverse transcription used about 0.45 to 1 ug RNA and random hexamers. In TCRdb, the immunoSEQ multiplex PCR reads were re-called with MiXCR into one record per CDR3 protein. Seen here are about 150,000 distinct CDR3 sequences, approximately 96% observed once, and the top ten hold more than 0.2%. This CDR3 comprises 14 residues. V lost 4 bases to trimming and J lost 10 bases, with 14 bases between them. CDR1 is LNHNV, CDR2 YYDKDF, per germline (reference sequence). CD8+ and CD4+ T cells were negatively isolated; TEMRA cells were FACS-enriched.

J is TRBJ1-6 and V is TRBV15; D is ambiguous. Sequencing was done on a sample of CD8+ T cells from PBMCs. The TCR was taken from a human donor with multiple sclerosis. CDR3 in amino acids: CATSTGITSSPLHF. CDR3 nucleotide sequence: TGTGCCACCAGCACCGGGATTACGTCCTCACCCCTCCACTTT.